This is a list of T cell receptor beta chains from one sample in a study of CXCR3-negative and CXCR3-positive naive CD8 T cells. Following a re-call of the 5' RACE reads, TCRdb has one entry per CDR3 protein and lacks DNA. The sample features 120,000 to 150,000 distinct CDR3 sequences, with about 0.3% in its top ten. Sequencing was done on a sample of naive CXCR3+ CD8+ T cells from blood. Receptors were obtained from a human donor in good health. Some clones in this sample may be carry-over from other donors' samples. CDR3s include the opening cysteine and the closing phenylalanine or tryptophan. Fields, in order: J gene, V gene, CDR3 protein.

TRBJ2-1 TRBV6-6 CASSKTGQPYNEQFF
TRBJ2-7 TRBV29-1 CSVEARRRGLAIYEQYF
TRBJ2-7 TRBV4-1 CASSQEEGLSYEQYF
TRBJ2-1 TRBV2 CASSELVANEQFF
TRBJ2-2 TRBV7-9 CASSSTGVVTGELFF
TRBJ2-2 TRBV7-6 CASSLAETGLENTGELFF
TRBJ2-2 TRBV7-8 CASSLDPGTNTGELFF
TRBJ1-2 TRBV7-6 CASSLELTGRIDGYTF
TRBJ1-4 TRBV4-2 CASSQFAGTGDEKLFF
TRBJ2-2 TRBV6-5 CASSPLTSGPLTGELFF
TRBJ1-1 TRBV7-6 CASSSRDRSPEAFF
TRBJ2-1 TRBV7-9 CASSTTGLWQFF
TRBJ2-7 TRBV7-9 CASSPQDYYEQYF